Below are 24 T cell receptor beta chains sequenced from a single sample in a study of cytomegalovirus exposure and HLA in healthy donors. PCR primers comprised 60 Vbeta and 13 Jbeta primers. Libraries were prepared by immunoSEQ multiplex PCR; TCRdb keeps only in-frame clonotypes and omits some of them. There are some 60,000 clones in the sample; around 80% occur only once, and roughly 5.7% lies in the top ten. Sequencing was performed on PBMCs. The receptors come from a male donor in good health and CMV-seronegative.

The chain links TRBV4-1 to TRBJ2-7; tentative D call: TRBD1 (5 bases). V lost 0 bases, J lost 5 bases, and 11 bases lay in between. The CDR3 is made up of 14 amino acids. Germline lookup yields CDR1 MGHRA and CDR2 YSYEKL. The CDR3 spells CASSQDQGSNEQYF. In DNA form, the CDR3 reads TGCGCCAGCAGCCAAGACCAGGGTTCCAACGAGCAGTACTTC.

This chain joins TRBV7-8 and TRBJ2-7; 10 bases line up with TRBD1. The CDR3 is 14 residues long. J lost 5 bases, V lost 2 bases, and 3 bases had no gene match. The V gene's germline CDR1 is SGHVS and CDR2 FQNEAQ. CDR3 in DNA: TGTGCCAGCAGCTTATCGACAGGGGGCGACGAGCAGTACTTC. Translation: CASSLSTGGDEQYF.

In nucleotides, the CDR3 is TGCAGTGTTACAACAGGGGAGCAGTTCTTC. It specifies CSVTTGEQFF. The chain uses TRBV20-1 and TRBJ2-1; TRBD1 might be the D (6 bases). This CDR3 region has 10 residues. Trimming took off 7 bases at V and 10 bases at J, with 11 bases between the two ends. Per germline, CDR1 DFQATT and CDR2 SNEGSKA (reference sequence).

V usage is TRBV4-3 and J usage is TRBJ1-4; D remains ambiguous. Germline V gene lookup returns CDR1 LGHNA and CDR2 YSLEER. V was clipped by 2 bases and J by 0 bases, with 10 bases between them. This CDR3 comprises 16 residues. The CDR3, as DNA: TGCGCCAGCAGCCAAACTATCCTAGCAACTAATGAAAAACTGTTTTTT. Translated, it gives CASSQTILATNEKLFF.

This CDR3 reads CASSYGTGTNTEAFF. In DNA form, the CDR3 reads TGTGCCAGCAGTTATGGAACAGGGACGAACACTGAAGCTTTCTTT. V gene TRBV6-5 combines with J gene TRBJ1-1; D may be TRBD1 (6 bases). The ends were cut back, 3 bases at V and 1 base at J, with 12 bases in the middle. The CDR3 is made up of 15 amino acids. CDR1 is MNHEY, CDR2 SVGAGI, per germline.

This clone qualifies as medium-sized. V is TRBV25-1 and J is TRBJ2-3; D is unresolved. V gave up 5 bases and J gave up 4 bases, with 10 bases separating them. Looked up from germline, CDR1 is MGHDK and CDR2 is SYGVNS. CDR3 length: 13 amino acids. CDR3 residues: CASSNPGADTQYF. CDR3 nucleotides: TGTGCCAGCAGTAACCCCGGAGCAGATACGCAGTATTTT.

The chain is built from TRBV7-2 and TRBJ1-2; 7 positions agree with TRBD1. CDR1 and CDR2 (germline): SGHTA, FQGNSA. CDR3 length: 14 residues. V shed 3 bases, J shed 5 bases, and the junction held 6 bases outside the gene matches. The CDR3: CASSFAGQAYGYTF. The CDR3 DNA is TGTGCCAGCAGCTTCGCCGGACAGGCATATGGCTACACCTTC. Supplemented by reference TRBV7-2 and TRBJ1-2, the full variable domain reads GAGVSQSPSNKVTEKGKDVELRCDPISGHTALYWYRQSLGQGLEFLIYFQGNSAPDKSGLPSDRFSAERTGGSVSTLTIQRTQQEDSAVYLCASSFAGQAYGYTFGSGTRLTVV.

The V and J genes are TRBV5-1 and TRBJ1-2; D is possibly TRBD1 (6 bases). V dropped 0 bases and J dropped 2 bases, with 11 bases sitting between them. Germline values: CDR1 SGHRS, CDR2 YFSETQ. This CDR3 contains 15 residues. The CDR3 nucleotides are TGCGCCAGCAGCTTGGGCGGGGGCGGCAACTATGGCTACACCTTC. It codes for CASSLGGGGNYGYTF. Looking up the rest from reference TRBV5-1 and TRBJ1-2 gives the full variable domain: KAGVTQTPRYLIKTRGQQVTLSCSPISGHRSVSWYQQTPGQGLQFLFEYFSETQRNKGNFPGRFSGRQFSNSRSEMNVSTLELGDSALYLCASSLGGGGNYGYTFGSGTRLTVV.

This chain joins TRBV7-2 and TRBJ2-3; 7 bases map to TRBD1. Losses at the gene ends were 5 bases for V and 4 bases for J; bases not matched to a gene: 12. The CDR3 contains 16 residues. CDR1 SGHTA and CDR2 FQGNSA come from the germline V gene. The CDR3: CASSPSGRGLADTQYF. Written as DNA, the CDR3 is TGTGCCAGCAGCCCCTCTGGCAGGGGGTTGGCAGATACGCAGTATTTT.

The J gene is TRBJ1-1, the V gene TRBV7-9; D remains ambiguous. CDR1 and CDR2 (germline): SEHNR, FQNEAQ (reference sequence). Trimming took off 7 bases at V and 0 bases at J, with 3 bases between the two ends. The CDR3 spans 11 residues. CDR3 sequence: CASTVNTEAFF. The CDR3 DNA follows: TGTGCCAGCACAGTGAACACTGAAGCTTTCTTT.

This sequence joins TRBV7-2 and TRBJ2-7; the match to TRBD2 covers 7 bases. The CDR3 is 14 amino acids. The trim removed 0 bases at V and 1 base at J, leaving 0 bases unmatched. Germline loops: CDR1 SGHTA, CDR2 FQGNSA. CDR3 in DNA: TGTGCCAGCAGCTTAGCGGGGGGGTCCTACGAGCAGTACTTC. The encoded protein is CASSLAGGSYEQYF.

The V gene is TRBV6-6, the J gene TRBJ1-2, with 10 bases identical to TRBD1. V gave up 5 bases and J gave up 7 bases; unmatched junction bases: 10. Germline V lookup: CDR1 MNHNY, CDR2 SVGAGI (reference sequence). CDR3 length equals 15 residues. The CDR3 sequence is CASSTLGTGVGGYTF. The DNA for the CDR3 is TGTGCCAGCAGTACACTCGGGACAGGGGTGGGTGGCTACACCTTC.

The CDR3 loop is CASSHRTLQETQYF. The CDR3 nucleotides read TGTGCCAGCAGCCACCGGACTCTCCAAGAGACCCAGTACTTC. The chain links TRBV11-2 to TRBJ2-5, with TRBD2 as a possible D gene (5 bases). V shed 5 bases and J shed 1 base, with 11 bases lying between them. The CDR3 is 14 residues long. CDR1 SGHAT and CDR2 FQNNGV come from the germline V gene.

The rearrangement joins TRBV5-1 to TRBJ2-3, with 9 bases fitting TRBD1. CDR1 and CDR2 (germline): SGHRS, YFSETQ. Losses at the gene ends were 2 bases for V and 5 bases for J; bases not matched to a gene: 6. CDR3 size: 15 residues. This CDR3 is CASSFQQGAVDTQYF. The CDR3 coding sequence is TGCGCCAGCAGCTTTCAACAGGGGGCTGTAGATACGCAGTATTTT.

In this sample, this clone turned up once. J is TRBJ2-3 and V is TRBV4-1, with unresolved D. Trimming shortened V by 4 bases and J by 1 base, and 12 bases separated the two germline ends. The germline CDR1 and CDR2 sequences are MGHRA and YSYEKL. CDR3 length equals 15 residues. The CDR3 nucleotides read TGCGCCAGCAGCCTTGCGTACCGGGGCACAGATACGCAGTATTTT. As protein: CASSLAYRGTDTQYF.

The CDR3, as DNA: TGCGCCAGCAGCCAAGACAGGGGGCTTTATGGCTACACCTTC. Protein sequence: CASSQDRGLYGYTF. The chain uses TRBV4-3 and TRBJ1-2, with 8 bases identical to TRBD1. Unmatched junction bases numbered 2, after V lost 0 bases and J lost 5 bases. Per germline, CDR1 LGHNA and CDR2 YSLEER. This CDR3 has 14 residues.

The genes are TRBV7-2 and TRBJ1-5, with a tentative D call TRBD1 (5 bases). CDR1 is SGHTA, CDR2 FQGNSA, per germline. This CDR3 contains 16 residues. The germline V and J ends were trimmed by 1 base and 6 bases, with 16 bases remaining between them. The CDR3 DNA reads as TGTGCCAGCAGCTTAGTAAGTGGAGGGGTGGCTCAGCCCCAGCATTTT. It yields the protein CASSLVSGGVAQPQHF.

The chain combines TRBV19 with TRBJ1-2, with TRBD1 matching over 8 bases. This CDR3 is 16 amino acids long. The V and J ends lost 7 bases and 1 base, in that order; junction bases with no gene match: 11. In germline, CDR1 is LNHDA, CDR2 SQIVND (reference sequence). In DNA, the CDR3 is TGTGCCAGTACCCCTCAGGGGGCCATATTTAACTATGGCTACACCTTC. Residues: CASTPQGAIFNYGYTF.

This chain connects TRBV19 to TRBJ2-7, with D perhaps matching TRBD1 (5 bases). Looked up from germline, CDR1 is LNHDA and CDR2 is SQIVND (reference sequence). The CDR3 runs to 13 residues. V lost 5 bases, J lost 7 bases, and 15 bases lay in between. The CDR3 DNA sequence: TGTGCCAGTAGTCAACAGGTTCTGGGTGAGCAGTACTTC. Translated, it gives CASSQQVLGEQYF.

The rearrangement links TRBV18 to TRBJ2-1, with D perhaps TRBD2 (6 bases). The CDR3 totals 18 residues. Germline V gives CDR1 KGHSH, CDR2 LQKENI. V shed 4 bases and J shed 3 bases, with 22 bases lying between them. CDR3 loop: CASSLTNQGGGHYNEQFF. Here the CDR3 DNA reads TGTGCCAGCTCACTCACCAATCAGGGAGGCGGACACTACAATGAGCAGTTCTTC.

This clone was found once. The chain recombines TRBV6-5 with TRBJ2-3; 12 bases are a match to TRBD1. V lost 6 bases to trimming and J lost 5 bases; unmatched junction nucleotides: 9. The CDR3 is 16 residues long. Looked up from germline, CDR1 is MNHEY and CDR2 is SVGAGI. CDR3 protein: CASSYGGQGAEDTQYF. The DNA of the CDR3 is TGTGCCAGCAGCTACGGGGGACAGGGGGCGGAAGATACGCAGTATTTT.

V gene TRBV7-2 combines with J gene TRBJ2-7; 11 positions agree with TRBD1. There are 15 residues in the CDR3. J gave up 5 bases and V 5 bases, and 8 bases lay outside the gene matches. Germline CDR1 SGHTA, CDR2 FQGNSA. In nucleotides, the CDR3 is TGTGCCAGCAGCCCCCGGACAGGGGGCAGGCACGAGCAGTACTTC. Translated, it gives CASSPRTGGRHEQYF.

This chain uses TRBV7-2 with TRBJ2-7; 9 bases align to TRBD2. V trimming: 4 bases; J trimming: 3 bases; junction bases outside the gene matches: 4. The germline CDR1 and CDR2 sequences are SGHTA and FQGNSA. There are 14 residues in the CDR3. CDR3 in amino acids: CASSWGLANYEQYF. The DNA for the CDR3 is TGTGCCAGCAGCTGGGGACTAGCAAACTACGAGCAGTACTTC.

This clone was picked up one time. The CDR3 DNA is TGTGCCAGCAGCGGACAGGGGGGGAGAAGCAATCAGCCCCAGCATTTT. Amino acids: CASSGQGGRSNQPQHF. The V and J genes are TRBV2 and TRBJ1-5, with TRBD1 identical over 10 bases. Germline V gene sequence: CDR1 SNHLY, CDR2 FYNNEI. V was clipped by 6 bases and J by 1 base; unmatched bases: 6. The CDR3 has 16 residues.